This entry concerns a single T cell receptor beta chain. Its antigen remains unknown. Per germline, CDR1 MDHEN and CDR2 SYDVKM. Trimming cost V 3 bases and J 2 bases, with 14 bases left between them. The CDR3 is made up of 15 amino acids. Profiling relied on immunoSEQ multiplex PCR, and the TCRdb table lists in-frame clones only, not all of them. The data contain around 100,000 clones, 88% of them seen just once; the ten biggest clones take up about 1.8%. This sample is part of a study of T cell responses to AZD1222 COVID-19 vaccine. Findings and caveats of the study: Unmutated variant regions are reportedly targeted by nearly half of spike-specific TCRs. There were mostly white British donors and more females than males, and clonal diversity was possibly underestimated.

The sequence was collected from an adult in good health. This rearrangement joins TRBV28 to TRBJ2-7, with D unresolved. The specimen was peripheral blood, collected on day 0 of AZD1222 vaccination. In DNA form, the CDR3 reads TGTGCCAGCAGTTTTTCCAGTGCTAGAACCTACGAGCAGTACTTC. It is translated as CASSFSSARTYEQYF.